The rows below give T cell receptor beta chains drawn from one sample of a study of cytomegalovirus exposure and HLA in healthy donors. TCRdb keeps only in-frame clones here, not all; method: immunoSEQ multiplex PCR. The sample holds around 200,000 clones, approximately 81% seen once. The sequencing input was PBMCs. The receptors originated from a woman between 45 and 60 years old in good health and CMV-seronegative. Both conserved end residues are part of each CDR3. The D gene is left open where the match is weak. Some rows mark clone size as missing; the rest say once, few, many or name a class of expanded clone.

abundance	v_gene	j_gene	d_gene	CDR3aa	CDR3nt
-	TRBV9	TRBJ2-7	-	CASSVVEGGEQYF	TGTGCCAGCAGCGTAGTGGAGGGGGGGGAGCAGTACTTC
-	TRBV19	TRBJ2-7	-	CASSKAGQTDYEQYF	TGTGCCAGTAGTAAGGCGGGGCAGACGGACTACGAGCAGTACTTC
-	TRBV7-2	TRBJ2-3	TRBD1	CASRPGTGGRDTQYF	TGTGCCAGCAGACCCGGGACAGGGGGCCGGGATACGCAGTATTTT
-	TRBV28	TRBJ2-3	TRBD2	CASSETSGGRTDTQYF	TGTGCCAGCAGTGAGACTAGCGGGGGACGCACAGATACGCAGTATTTT
-	TRBV6-5	TRBJ1-4	-	CASRIRGGYNEKLFF	TGTGCCAGCAGAATCAGGGGAGGGTATAATGAAAAACTGTTTTTT
-	TRBV27	TRBJ2-1	-	CATRSAGREQFF	TGTGCCACCCGGTCGGCAGGGCGTGAGCAGTTCTTC
-	TRBV6-6	TRBJ2-3	TRBD2	CASSYPTSGRRDTQYF	TGTGCCAGCAGTTACCCAACTAGCGGGAGGCGGGATACGCAGTATTTT
-	TRBV19	TRBJ1-1	-	CASSIYGQYTEAFF	TGTGCCAGTAGTATATACGGACAGTACACTGAAGCTTTCTTT
-	TRBV28	TRBJ1-2	-	CASSLPGYGYTF	TGTGCCAGCAGTTTACCAGGGTATGGCTACACCTTC
once	TRBV5-8	TRBJ2-5	TRBD1	CASSLVRDRSQETQYF	TGTGCCAGCAGCTTGGTGCGGGACAGGTCCCAAGAGACCCAGTACTTC
-	TRBV2	TRBJ2-2	-	CASSGISTGRGELFF	TGTGCCAGCAGTGGAATCTCGACTGGTCGCGGGGAGCTGTTTTTT
-	TRBV7-9	TRBJ2-1	TRBD2	CASSHRNPGLASDEQFF	TGTGCCAGCAGCCATCGGAACCCGGGACTAGCGTCGGATGAGCAGTTCTTC
-	TRBV30	TRBJ2-2	TRBD1	CAWGPGQWTGELFF	TGTGCCTGGGGGCCGGGACAGTGGACCGGGGAGCTGTTTTTT
-	TRBV4-2	TRBJ1-2	TRBD1	CASSQGFTGQRTYGYTF	TGTGCCAGCAGCCAAGGGTTCACGGGACAGAGAACCTATGGCTACACCTTC
-	TRBV6-6	TRBJ1-2	TRBD1	CASSSSGQVGYTF	TGTGCCAGCAGTTCCTCGGGACAGGTGGGCTACACCTTC
-	TRBV11-2	TRBJ2-7	TRBD1	CASSLGQGALSEQYF	TGTGCCAGCAGCTTAGGACAGGGGGCTCTAAGCGAGCAGTACTTC
-	TRBV5-5	TRBJ2-4	TRBD2	CASSGFGTSGSSIQYF	TGTGCCAGCAGCGGCTTCGGGACTAGCGGGAGTTCCATTCAGTACTTC
-	TRBV4-1	TRBJ2-7	TRBD1	CASSQIGQGGSSYEQYF	TGCGCCAGCAGCCAAATTGGACAGGGTGGGTCCTCCTACGAGCAGTACTTC
-	TRBV19	TRBJ1-2	-	CASSINPGGNYGYTF	TGTGCCAGTAGTATAAATCCAGGTGGGAACTATGGCTACACCTTC
-	TRBV5-1	TRBJ2-1	TRBD1	CASSFQGQDSSYNEQFF	TGCGCCAGCAGTTTTCAGGGACAGGACAGCTCCTACAATGAGCAGTTCTTC
-	TRBV15	TRBJ1-5	-	CATRPPGRDNQPQHF	TGTGCCACCAGGCCCCCTGGTAGAGACAATCAGCCCCAGCATTTT
-	TRBV10-3	TRBJ2-2	TRBD1	CAISEPGQGLTGELFF	TGTGCCATCAGTGAGCCGGGACAGGGCCTCACCGGGGAGCTGTTTTTT
-	TRBV2	TRBJ2-3	-	CASSETGISTDTQYF	TGTGCCAGCAGTGAAACAGGGATTAGCACAGATACGCAGTATTTT
few	TRBV7-6	TRBJ2-7	TRBD1	CASSRQGYEQYF	TGTGCCAGCAGCAGACAGGGCTACGAGCAGTACTTC
-	TRBV30	TRBJ2-4	-	CAWSATGQGKNIQYF	TGTGCCTGGAGCGCTACTGGGCAGGGGAAAAACATTCAGTACTTC
-	TRBV18	TRBJ1-1	-	CASSPRTTDGTEAFF	TGTGCCAGCTCACCGAGGACAACGGACGGCACTGAAGCTTTCTTT
-	TRBV28	TRBJ1-2	-	CASSWISGGSNYGYTF	TGTGCCAGCAGTTGGATCTCAGGAGGCTCTAACTATGGCTACACCTTC
-	TRBV6-1	TRBJ2-7	-	CAVGPHGYEQYF	TGTGCCGTTGGGCCCCACGGATACGAGCAGTACTTC
-	TRBV7-9	TRBJ2-5	-	CASSSELETQYF	TGTGCCAGCAGCTCGGAGCTAGAGACCCAGTACTTC
-	TRBV6-1	TRBJ1-3	-	CASTAKPSSGNTIYF	TGTGCCAGCACCGCCAAGCCAAGCTCTGGAAACACCATATATTTT
-	TRBV28	TRBJ1-3	TRBD1	CASSTGQGIAGNTIYF	TGTGCCAGCAGTACGGGACAGGGGATTGCTGGAAACACCATATATTTT
-	TRBV5-1	TRBJ2-5	TRBD2	CASSLAAGGGQETQYF	TGCGCCAGCAGCTTGGCCGCGGGGGGAGGCCAAGAGACCCAGTACTTC
once	TRBV9	TRBJ2-5	TRBD1	CASSTRQGQETQYF	TGTGCCAGCAGCACCCGACAGGGCCAAGAGACCCAGTACTTC
few	TRBV13	TRBJ2-2	-	CASRPEAPGLRELFF	TGTGCCAGCAGACCTGAGGCCCCTGGATTACGGGAGCTGTTTTTT
-	TRBV6-1	TRBJ1-2	-	CASSETADYGYTF	TGTGCCAGCAGTGAAACGGCGGATTATGGCTACACCTTC
-	TRBV7-3	TRBJ2-1	TRBD2	CASSLTRTSGYNEQFF	TGTGCCAGCAGCTTAACGAGGACTAGCGGATACAATGAGCAGTTCTTC
-	TRBV4-1	TRBJ2-7	TRBD2	CASSRGLAGGLYEQYF	TGCGCCAGCAGCCGGGGACTAGCGGGAGGGCTCTACGAGCAGTACTTC
-	TRBV2	TRBJ2-7	-	CASRGAYEQYF	TGTGCCAGCAGAGGAGCCTACGAGCAGTACTTC
-	TRBV2	TRBJ2-1	TRBD1	CASSATGGYNEQFF	TGTGCCAGCAGCGCGACAGGGGGCTACAATGAGCAGTTCTTC
-	TRBV18	TRBJ1-4	TRBD1	CASSGQGGEKLFF	TGTGCCAGCTCCGGACAGGGTGGCGAAAAACTGTTTTTT
-	TRBV19	TRBJ1-4	-	CASSAGDFPEKLFF	TGTGCCAGTAGCGCTGGGGACTTTCCAGAAAAACTGTTTTTT
few	TRBV6-1	TRBJ2-7	TRBD1	CASSDRVGSYEQYF	TGTGCCAGCAGCGACAGGGTAGGTTCCTACGAGCAGTACTTC
-	TRBV6-1	TRBJ2-2	TRBD1	CASSEQGAGTGELFF	TGTGCCAGCAGTGAACAGGGGGCCGGCACCGGGGAGCTGTTTTTT
-	TRBV7-9	TRBJ1-1	TRBD1	CASSHGQAEAFF	TGTGCCAGCAGCCATGGACAGGCTGAAGCTTTCTTT
few	TRBV11-3	TRBJ2-1	TRBD2	CASSLVRGGRNNEQFF	TGTGCCAGCAGCTTAGTACGCGGGGGAAGAAACAATGAGCAGTTCTTC
-	TRBV11-3	TRBJ2-2	-	CASSFTRGNTGELFF	TGTGCCAGCAGCTTTACCCGGGGGAACACCGGGGAGCTGTTTTTT
-	TRBV2	TRBJ2-3	TRBD2	CASRRTSGGLTDTQYF	TGTGCCAGCAGGAGGACTAGCGGGGGACTCACAGATACGCAGTATTTT
-	TRBV6-1	TRBJ2-1	TRBD1	CASQTQQGQGYEQFF	TGTGCCAGCCAGACTCAGCAGGGACAGGGCTATGAGCAGTTCTTC
-	TRBV5-1	TRBJ1-6	TRBD1	CASSLSPTGTVNSPLHF	TGCGCCAGCAGCTTGTCCCCCACCGGGACAGTTAATTCACCCCTCCACTTT
-	TRBV5-4	TRBJ1-1	TRBD1	CASTRTGRNTEAFF	TGTGCCAGCACGAGGACAGGGAGGAACACTGAAGCTTTCTTT
-	TRBV2	TRBJ1-1	-	CASRSGTPNTEAFF	TGTGCCAGCAGATCCGGGACACCAAACACTGAAGCTTTCTTT
-	TRBV7-9	TRBJ2-2	-	CASSPPGFRTGELFF	TGTGCCAGCAGCCCCCCGGGATTTCGCACCGGGGAGCTGTTTTTT
-	TRBV9	TRBJ2-3	-	CASSATITGTDTQYF	TGTGCCAGCAGCGCAACTATAACGGGCACAGATACGCAGTATTTT
-	TRBV28	TRBJ1-2	TRBD1	CASRRTTDRWYGYTF	TGTGCCAGCAGGCGAACGACGGACAGGTGGTATGGCTACACCTTC
-	TRBV6-5	TRBJ1-1	-	CASTQQGNTEAFF	TGTGCCAGCACCCAACAGGGGAACACTGAAGCTTTCTTT
-	TRBV25-1	TRBJ2-4	-	CASSDRGKNIQYF	TGTGCCAGCAGTGATAGGGGCAAAAACATTCAGTACTTC
few	TRBV25-1	TRBJ2-5	-	CASSEYEGVEWETQYF	TGTGCCAGCAGTGAATATGAGGGCGTGGAGTGGGAGACCCAGTACTTC